This is a list of T cell receptor beta chains from one sample in a study of Ad26.COV2.S vaccination and SARS-CoV-2 variants. Data came from immunoSEQ multiplex PCR; TCRdb stores just in-frame clones and leaves some out. Of about 440,000 clones listed, 90% are singletons. This specimen was peripheral blood, taken in a trial of Ad26.COV2.S vaccine versus placebo. These TCRs come from a person between 18 and 60 years old who received the Ad26.COV2.S COVID-19 vaccine or a placebo. CDR3s include the opening cysteine and the closing phenylalanine or tryptophan. D genes are given only for firm matches. Only some rows state a clone size, as once, few, many or a class for expanded clones.

clone size,V gene,J gene,D gene,CDR3 protein,CDR3 DNA
NA,TRBV11-2,TRBJ1-3,NA,CASSQGGNTIYF,TGTGCCAGCAGTCAAGGGGGAAACACCATATATTTT
many,TRBV19,TRBJ2-1,TRBD2,CASRKIYQREGLNEQFF,TGTGCCAGTAGGAAAATTTATCAGCGGGAGGGCCTCAATGAGCAGTTCTTC
NA,TRBV5-1,TRBJ2-2,TRBD1,CASSPKTGGPGELFF,TGCGCCAGCAGCCCCAAGACAGGGGGCCCCGGGGAGCTGTTTTTT
NA,TRBV29-1,TRBJ2-6,TRBD1,CSVAGQATSGANVLTF,TGCAGCGTTGCGGGACAGGCCACCTCTGGGGCCAACGTCCTGACTTTC
NA,TRBV9,TRBJ1-4,NA,CASSEGGGRNEKLFF,TGTGCCAGCAGCGAGGGAGGGGGGCGAAATGAAAAACTGTTTTTT
NA,TRBV30,TRBJ2-1,TRBD2,CAWSVIAGGEQFF,TGTGCCTGGAGTGTTATAGCGGGGGGAGAGCAGTTCTTC
once,TRBV28,TRBJ1-4,NA,CASSTGISSEKLFF,TGTGCCAGCAGTACAGGGATCTCTAGTGAAAAACTGTTTTTT
NA,TRBV2,TRBJ2-3,NA,CASRGNTDTQYF,TGTGCCAGCAGGGGAAACACAGATACGCAGTATTTT
NA,TRBV28,TRBJ1-4,TRBD1,CASSLRGGWEKLFF,TGTGCCAGCAGTTTAAGAGGGGGCTGGGAAAAACTGTTTTTT
NA,TRBV27,TRBJ2-5,TRBD2,CASSSLAGVGETQYF,TGTGCCAGCAGTTCTTTAGCGGGAGTGGGAGAGACCCAGTACTTC
NA,TRBV4-3,TRBJ2-7,NA,CASSLQGLPAYEQYF,TGCGCCAGCAGCCTACAAGGACTTCCAGCCTACGAGCAGTACTTC
NA,TRBV3-1/TRBV3-2,TRBJ2-7,NA,CASSQELTPTGSGSSYEQYF,TGTGCCAGCAGCCAAGAGCTGACCCCAACCGGGTCGGGATCCTCCTACGAGCAGTACTTC
NA,TRBV24-1,TRBJ2-5,NA,CATSDFREQTQYF,TGTGCCACCAGTGATTTCAGGGAGCAGACCCAGTACTTC
NA,TRBV5-1,TRBJ1-1,NA,CASSLGEGSTEAFF,TGCGCCAGCAGCTTGGGAGAGGGAAGCACTGAAGCTTTCTTT
NA,TRBV28,TRBJ1-5,NA,CASSPAGQNQPQHF,TGTGCCAGCAGCCCTGCGGGCCAGAACCAGCCCCAGCATTTT
NA,TRBV11-2,TRBJ1-3,NA,CASSLAGTERNTIYF,TGTGCCAGCAGCTTAGCCGGGACGGAAAGGAACACCATATATTTT
NA,TRBV6-5,TRBJ1-1,TRBD1,CASIRTGITEAFF,TGTGCCAGCATTAGGACAGGGATCACTGAAGCTTTCTTT
NA,TRBV9,TRBJ2-3,TRBD2,CASSVASGITDTQYF,TGTGCCAGCAGCGTAGCTAGCGGGATCACAGATACGCAGTATTTT
NA,TRBV10-1,TRBJ2-7,NA,CASRRLVWPKRGPTYEQYF,TGCGCCAGCAGGAGGCTAGTTTGGCCGAAAAGAGGGCCCACCTACGAGCAGTACTTC
once,TRBV7-6,TRBJ1-4,NA,CASSLFATNEKLFF,TGTGCCAGCAGCTTGTTCGCAACTAATGAAAAACTGTTTTTT
NA,TRBV19,TRBJ2-5,TRBD2,CASSGTRGETQYF,TGTGCCAGTAGCGGGACTAGAGGGGAGACCCAGTACTTC
NA,TRBV28,TRBJ2-5,TRBD1,CASSLWGGQGQETQYF,TGTGCCAGCAGTTTATGGGGGGGACAGGGACAAGAGACCCAGTACTTC
NA,TRBV28,TRBJ1-4,TRBD1,CASSGDRGSEKLFF,TGTGCCAGCAGTGGGGACAGGGGTAGTGAAAAACTGTTTTTT
once,TRBV28,TRBJ1-6,TRBD1,CASTPTGFRDNSPLHF,TGTGCCAGCACCCCGACAGGGTTTAGAGATAATTCACCCCTCCACTTT
NA,TRBV5-5,TRBJ2-7,NA,CASSLPRGGYEQYF,TGTGCCAGCAGCCTCCCCCGGGGAGGCTACGAGCAGTACTTC
NA,TRBV2,TRBJ2-7,NA,CASTGTGLDEQYF,TGTGCCAGCACCGGGACGGGGTTGGACGAGCAGTACTTC
NA,TRBV27,TRBJ2-7,NA,CASSWGGTTYEQYF,TGTGCCAGCAGTTGGGGGGGCACGACCTACGAGCAGTACTTC
NA,TRBV27,TRBJ2-1,TRBD2,CASSWGLAGLNEQFF,TGTGCCAGCAGCTGGGGACTAGCGGGGCTCAATGAGCAGTTCTTC
NA,TRBV6-4,TRBJ2-6,NA,CASSAGAGANVLTF,TGTGCCAGCAGTGCAGGGGCTGGGGCCAACGTCCTGACTTTC
NA,TRBV7-2,TRBJ1-2,NA,CASSLGGQGYTF,TGTGCCAGCAGCTTAGGGGGGCAGGGCTACACCTTC
NA,TRBV2,TRBJ1-3,NA,CASRGGLGGNTIYF,TGTGCCAGCAGGGGAGGACTGGGGGGAAACACCATATATTTT
NA,TRBV29-1,TRBJ1-4,NA,CSVEGVRDNEKLFF,TGCAGCGTTGAAGGGGTGCGGGATAATGAAAAACTGTTTTTT
NA,TRBV7-2,TRBJ2-4,NA,CASSAGFTGAIQYF,TGTGCCAGCAGCGCCGGTTTTACGGGGGCCATTCAGTACTTC
NA,TRBV28,TRBJ2-7,TRBD2,CASSKIAGGPSYEQYF,TGTGCCAGCAGTAAAATAGCGGGAGGCCCCTCCTACGAGCAGTACTTC
NA,TRBV6-6,TRBJ1-1,TRBD1,CASRRDRENTEAFF,TGTGCCAGCAGGCGGGACAGGGAAAACACTGAAGCTTTCTTT
once,TRBV5-1,TRBJ2-5,NA,CASSLRGGETQYF,TGCGCCAGCAGCTTGCGGGGCGGGGAGACCCAGTACTTC
NA,TRBV4-3,TRBJ2-1,NA,CASSPGVMGNEQFF,TGCGCCAGCAGCCCGGGCGTGATGGGCAATGAGCAGTTCTTC
NA,TRBV3-1/TRBV3-2,TRBJ2-1,TRBD1,CASSFYQGVKFF,TGTGCCAGCAGCTTTTATCAGGGGGTTAAGTTCTTC
NA,TRBV5-1,TRBJ2-5,TRBD1,CASSSGQGQETQYF,TGCGCCAGCAGCTCTGGACAGGGGCAAGAGACCCAGTACTTC
once,TRBV11-2,TRBJ2-6,NA,CASSLDLVRVPSGANVLTF,TGTGCCAGCAGCTTAGATCTTGTCAGGGTGCCCTCTGGGGCCAACGTCCTGACTTTC
NA,TRBV7-3,TRBJ2-1,TRBD2,CASSRRPSGSGDEQFF,TGTGCCAGCAGCCGCCGCCCTAGCGGGAGCGGGGATGAGCAGTTCTTC
NA,TRBV12-5,TRBJ1-5,TRBD1,CASAPRGRDGNQPQHF,TGTGCTAGTGCCCCCAGGGGGCGCGATGGCAATCAGCCCCAGCATTTT
NA,TRBV19,TRBJ2-7,NA,CASSDPGQRAHEQYF,TGTGCCAGTAGTGATCCGGGACAGCGGGCACACGAGCAGTACTTC